A single sample is the source of the 7 T cell receptor beta chains below, sequenced in a study of T-cell memory formation after mild COVID-19. In TCRdb, the 5' RACE reads were re-called with MiXCR into one record per CDR3 protein. The table shows around 310,000 distinct CDR3 sequences, with around 15% occurring only once. Source material: PBMCs or a T cell subset sorted from them (not recorded which). The receptor source for this set is a man aged 18 to 29 who had mild COVID-19 (a few samples of this study predate the infection). Cell type and time point are not known.

This clonotype appeared many times. The genes are TRBV7-3 and TRBJ2-3, with D possibly TRBD1 on 5 matching bases. CDR1 and CDR2 from the germline V gene are SGHTA and FQGTGA. V lost 2 bases and J lost 5, with 11 bases in between. The CDR3 contains 14 residues. This CDR3 is CASSLVGVRDTQYF. CDR3 nucleotides: TGTGCCAGCAGCTTAGTAGGGGTCCGAGATACGCAGTATTTT.

This sequence joins TRBV11-2 and TRBJ2-3; D might be TRBD1 (6 bases). This CDR3 has 13 amino acids. The germline gives CDR1 SGHAT, CDR2 FQNNGV. Trimming left V 5 bases short and J 6 bases short, with 12 bases between. For the CDR3, the DNA is TGTGCCAGCAGCGTACAGGGCTTGGATACGCAGTATTTT. It is translated as CASSVQGLDTQYF.

This clonotype appeared many times. The chain combines TRBV12-5 with TRBJ2-7; D unresolved. Trimming took 3 bases from V and 5 from J, leaving 8 bases between them. There are 12 residues in the CDR3. Germline lookup yields CDR1 LGHNT and CDR2 FRNRAP. The CDR3 spells CASGFRLDEQYF. CDR3 DNA: TGTGCTAGTGGTTTTAGGTTGGACGAGCAGTACTTC.

The V call is TRBV6-5, the J call TRBJ2-2; unclear D gene. The CDR3 totals 14 residues. V was clipped by 4 bases and J by 3 bases, with 9 bases between them. Germline V gene lookup returns CDR1 MNHEY and CDR2 SVGAGI. CDR3 in amino acids: CASSSGQDTGELFF. DNA of the CDR3: TGTGCCAGCAGTTCGGGTCAGGACACCGGGGAGCTGTTTTTT.

This clonotype was found once. V and J are TRBV19 and TRBJ1-6; maybe TRBD1 (5 bases). Germline-derived CDR1 and CDR2 are LNHDA and SQIVND (reference sequence). The V gene lost 7 bases and the J gene lost 9 bases, with 13 bases spanning the gap. The CDR3 has 13 amino acids. This CDR3 is CASTRAQGSPLHF. The CDR3 DNA is TGTGCCAGTACTCGGGCCCAGGGTTCACCCCTCCACTTT.

The chain uses TRBV7-6 and TRBJ2-1, with D perhaps matching TRBD1 (5 bases). The CDR3 runs 15 residues. Deletions cut 2 bases from V and 8 bases from J, with 16 bases between. Germline V gene lookup returns CDR1 SGHVS and CDR2 FNYEAQ. The CDR3 loop is CASSLRQLPRYEQFF. Here the CDR3 DNA reads TGTGCCAGCAGCTTAAGACAGTTACCCCGGTATGAGCAGTTCTTC.

This chain uses TRBV5-5 with TRBJ2-6; D uncertain. V lost 1 base to trimming and J lost 2 bases, with 7 bases between them. Looked up from germline, CDR1 is SGHKS and CDR2 is YYEKEE (reference sequence). The CDR3 runs to 15 residues. The CDR3 region has the DNA TGTGCCAGCAGCTTGATAGTAACTGGGGCCAACGTCCTGACTTTC. The encoded protein is CASSLIVTGANVLTF.